Following are 7 T cell receptor beta chains from one sample sequenced in a study of control samples from healthy donors and cancer patients. Here immunoSEQ multiplex PCR was the method, and the copy in TCRdb shows in-frame clones only, minus some. The table lists about 150,000 clones, just under 95% of them singletons, with 8.5% in the top ten. Specimen: blood. These receptors were collected from a woman aged 40-49 years in good health.

The chain uses TRBV11-2 and TRBJ2-5; 7 bases fit TRBD2. V was pared by 1 base and J by 4 bases, with 3 bases of the junction left unmatched. The CDR3 is 14 residues long. Germline CDR1 is SGHAT and CDR2 is FQNNGV. CDR3 sequence (DNA): TGTGCCAGCAGCTTAGGGCCGGGGGGAGAGACCCAGTACTTC. This sequence encodes CASSLGPGGETQYF.

The rearrangement uses TRBV3-1 (or the pseudogene TRBV3-2) and TRBJ2-1; D not resolved. V lost 1 base and J 3 bases, leaving 10 bases between the germline ends. This CDR3 region has 15 residues. The germline gives CDR1 LGHDT, CDR2 YNNKEL (reference sequence). The CDR3 DNA sequence: TGTGCCAGCAGCCAAGCAGGTGTTCGCTACAATGAGCAGTTCTTC. Its translation is CASSQAGVRYNEQFF.

The V and J genes are TRBV7-9 and TRBJ1-1; perhaps TRBD1 as D (5 bases). Trimming cost V 1 base and J 3 bases, with 9 bases left between them. The V gene's germline CDR1 is SEHNR and CDR2 FQNEAQ (reference sequence). The CDR3 totals 14 residues. CDR3 sequence: CASSLGGRYTEAFF. For the CDR3, the DNA is TGTGCCAGCAGCTTAGGGGGGAGATACACTGAAGCTTTCTTT.

The genes are TRBV27 and TRBJ2-1, with a possible D match to TRBD2 (6 bases). Germline V gene sequence: CDR1 MNHEY, CDR2 SMNVEV (reference sequence). There are 13 residues in the CDR3. Between the trimmed V and J ends, which lost 4 bases and 6 bases, there was a span of 10 bases. The CDR3 DNA sequence: TGTGCCAGCAGTTCCGGGACTCTCAATGAGCAGTTCTTC. Protein: CASSSGTLNEQFF.

This clone was counted once. The chain has TRBV14 and TRBJ2-5; 12 positions agree with TRBD2. Germline V gives CDR1 SGHDN, CDR2 FVKESK. Trimming cost V 4 bases and J 4 bases; bases outside gene matches: 4. The CDR3 length is 15 residues. This chain's CDR3 is CASSPLAGGRETQYF. The CDR3 DNA is TGTGCCAGCAGCCCTCTAGCGGGGGGGCGAGAGACCCAGTACTTC.

The chain links TRBV11-2 to TRBJ2-7; D remains ambiguous. Germline-derived CDR1 and CDR2 are SGHAT and FQNNGV. The CDR3 sequence is 13 residues long. Trimming cost V 2 bases and J 7 bases, with 12 bases left between them. In DNA form, the CDR3 reads TGTGCCAGCAGCTTACCATCCCTCTATGAGCAGTACTTC. It specifies CASSLPSLYEQYF.

The chain couples TRBV5-6 to TRBJ1-5; D is possibly TRBD1 (5 bases). Deletions cut 3 bases from V and 2 bases from J, with 9 bases between. CDR3 length: 14 amino acids. Germline CDR1 and CDR2: SGHDT and YYEEEE. The CDR3 here is CASSYQGRNQPQHF. The CDR3 DNA reads TGTGCCAGCAGCTACCAGGGACGCAATCAGCCCCAGCATTTT.